This TCR beta chain appears in the sequencing data of a study of T cell changes during pregnancy in multiple sclerosis. TCRdb's copy holds only in-frame clones and misses some; the assay was immunoSEQ multiplex PCR. The data show fewer than 40,000 clones, with over 90% seen just once and approximately 0.39% held by the top ten. Per germline, CDR1 SGHDN and CDR2 FVKESK. V lost 4 bases and J lost 0, with 4 bases in between. This CDR3 comprises 14 residues. The receptor comes from a female donor with multiple sclerosis, enrolled in a pregnancy study. The chain joins TRBV14 to TRBJ2-6, with D unresolved. Specimen: CD4+ T cells from peripheral blood mononuclear cells, collected in the second trimester of pregnancy. The CDR3 spells CASSLSSGANVLTF. Written as DNA, the CDR3 is TGTGCCAGCAGCCTCAGCTCTGGGGCCAACGTCCTGACTTTC.